This TCR beta chain was identified in a study of shared clonotypes between healthy human individuals. Study information: Every donor yielded three CD4 naive, three CD4 memory, two CD8 naive and one CD8 memory plate. General study points: A few donors had roughly 5.2% of their naive CD4 clonotypes in common. Non-shared clonotypes had lower generation probabilities than clonotypes shared by all four sorted-subset donors.

Profiled with immunoSEQ multiplex PCR; TCRdb holds only in-frame clones, not every one. The sample has roughly 770,000 clones; 90% to 97% are singletons. The CDR3 is 14 residues long. Germline V gene data show CDR1 as SGDLS and CDR2 as YYNGEE. After removal of 3 bases from V and 1 base from J, the junction contained 1 base not matched to a gene. CD45RO-negative cells were positively selected for CCR7, leaving out terminally differentiated effector memory CD45RA+ cells. As to this clone: Its antigen is unidentified.

The sequence came from a man aged 25-40 years in good health. What was sequenced was naive CD8+ T cells sorted from blood. The V call is TRBV9, the J call TRBJ2-5; TRBD2 matches at 9 bases. The CDR3 DNA follows: TGTGCCAGCAGCGCTAGCGGGGCCCAAGAGACCCAGTACTTC. It encodes CASSASGAQETQYF.